The TCR beta chain under discussion was sequenced for a study of tumor and adjacent non-tumor tissue in lung cancer (dated by TCRdb to 2016 to 2018). For the wider study: By cancer type, the cohort comprised approximately 12 adenocarcinoma patients, a couple of squamous cell carcinoma patients and 1 small cell lung cancer patient. The 15 enrolled patients, of whom some 10 were men and 5 were women, were aged about 30 to 85 years and were diagnosed with TNM stage I to III disease. Sequencing produced more than 100,000,000 productive TCRbeta reads in total, an average of approximately 4 million reads per sample. The study compared bulk TCRbeta repertoires between lung tumor tissue and matched distant non-tumor lung tissue from 15 lung cancer patients. A few dozen paired specimens, one tumor and one normal lung sample per patient, were profiled by TCRbeta CDR3 sequencing.

General study outcomes and caveats: Tumor tissue showed significantly greater TCR diversity (inverse Simpson) than normal lung tissue (approximately 400 vs 170, P = 0.0075, Mann-Whitney U test). The sequencing platform is not named in the methods, and unique molecular identifiers are not mentioned. Only roughly 16 patients were in the cohort, and the authors stated that larger samples and more detailed clinical data are needed. The top 100 clones accounted for a significantly larger cumulative portion of the repertoire in normal lung than in tumor tissue. Because peripheral blood was not sequenced, the blood TCRbeta repertoires of the lung cancer patients in the study went unexamined. TCR diversity was significantly higher in younger patients, and higher tumor TCR diversity was associated with shorter overall and disease-free survival.

After removal of 2 bases from V and 6 bases from J, the junction retains 8 bases not matched to a gene. CDR3 length: 15 amino acids, cysteine to phenylalanine. Just CDR3 DNA is preserved here, 45 bases in frame from base 1. The germline V gene provides CDR1 LGHNA and CDR2 YNFKEQ. Library construction relied on multiplex PCR. Reads for this sample came from an Illumina HiSeq 2500. TCRbeta libraries were constructed through three rounds of nested PCR with primers (Table S4) according to protocols modified from ARM-PCR. Before sequencing, PCR products of 200-500 bp were excised from the gel and purified with the QIAquick gel extraction kit. The paper's data handling went like this. Trimmomatic was used to clean the reads, FLASH merged the cleaned reads into complete CDR3 sequences, and MiTCR assigned the sequences to V(D)J germline segments. VDJtools was used to compute clonal diversity as the inverse Simpson's index. A read counted as productive if the sequence was in-frame and lacked a premature stop codon. The public sequencing data were trimmed at Q25 with fastp and processed into clonotypes with MiXCR by TCRdb, which kept only in-frame beta chains. Rows are combined by CDR3 protein, so each entry shows the most common genes and DNA. None of the V and J calls come from the authors' own analysis; TCRdb made them. The sample table shows under 150,000 distinct CDR3 sequences, and around 66% are seen once. The biggest ten clones account for about 20% of the sample.

RNA was extracted from bulk unsorted tissue and checked for quality with a NanoDrop ND-1000 and an Agilent 2100. Newly diagnosed lung cancer patients without prior chemotherapy who had been admitted for thoracic surgery in China between August and November 2014 were enrolled as donors. Patients who had received previous radiotherapy or chemotherapy, or who had another concurrent cancer, were excluded from the study. Pieces of surgical tissue measuring about 1-2.1 cm3 were kept in RNAlater solution and held at -80 degrees C until needed. In this sample, this clonotype turned up many times. It has no known antigen specificity. Nothing much larger sits one base from this clone, and base qualities are not available.

Sequencing input: lung tumor tissue. The sequence links TRBV4-2 to TRBJ1-1, and 8 bases in between align with TRBD1. This clonotype was sampled from a man aged 55 to 70 with small cell lung cancer. In nucleotides, the sequence is TGTGCCAGCAGCCAACCGGACAGGGAAGGGGCTGAAGCTTTCTTT. This codes for CASSQPDREGAEAFF.